Presented here are 31 T cell receptor beta chains from one specimen sequenced in a study of cytomegalovirus exposure and HLA in healthy donors listed by TCRdb under 2017. The method behind the library was the immunoSEQ multiplex PCR assay. A mixture of 60 forward primers for TCR Vbeta segments and 13 reverse primers for TCR Jbeta segments was used in the multiplex PCR. In its TCRdb copy, this immuneACCESS table keeps in-frame sequences only and misses some clones. Where compared with another copy, unresolved V genes explain less than half of these, and the others have no known cause. The table for this sample lists more than 100,000 clones; roughly 74% of them were counted only once. The leading ten clones occupy around 5.5% of the sample. Sequences were obtained from PBMCs. The receptors come from a woman aged 45-65 years in good health and CMV-seropositive.

J is TRBJ1-2 and V is TRBV9, with 7 positions matching TRBD1. Germline V gene data show CDR1 as SGDLS and CDR2 as YYNGEE. With V trimmed by 4 bases and J by 8 bases, 5 bases remained unmatched. The CDR3 loop spans 12 amino acids. CDR3 coding DNA: TGTGCCAGCAGCTTGACAGGGCCGGGCTACACCTTC. It yields the protein CASSLTGPGYTF.

This chain's CDR3 is CASSGSAEKTYEQYF. In nucleotides, the CDR3 is TGTGCCAGCTCCGGGAGTGCAGAGAAAACTTACGAGCAGTACTTC. This chain links TRBV18 with TRBJ2-7, with D possibly TRBD2 on 6 matching bases. CDR1 and CDR2 (germline): KGHSH, LQKENI. The CDR3 spans 15 residues. Trimming took off 6 bases at V and 4 bases at J, with 19 bases between the two ends.

Only a few counts were recorded for this clone. This chain connects TRBV5-8 to TRBJ2-7; D is perhaps TRBD1 (6 bases). Germline assignment: CDR1 SGHTS and CDR2 YDEGEE. The CDR3 covers 12 residues. Deletions cut 4 bases from V and 6 bases from J, with 11 bases between. The CDR3 DNA follows: TGTGCCAGCAGCCCGGGACAAGGCGAGCAGTACTTC. Translation: CASSPGQGEQYF.

This clone was observed a few times. The rearrangement links TRBV5-5 to TRBJ1-1; 8 bases line up with TRBD1. Germline lookup yields CDR1 SGHKS and CDR2 YYEKEE (reference sequence). V was clipped by 2 bases and J by 4 bases; unmatched bases: 7. The CDR3 sequence is 15 residues long. The CDR3 loop is CASSLGQGGGTEAFF. Written as DNA, the CDR3 is TGTGCCAGCAGCTTAGGACAGGGAGGAGGCACTGAAGCTTTCTTT.

Concerning this clone itself: One end of the junction is discordant with germline, which a read error may explain. The genes are TRBV6-1 and TRBJ1-5, with a weak D call TRBD1 (6 bases). Germline V gene sequence: CDR1 MNHNS, CDR2 SASEGT. The CDR3 runs to 15 residues. The CDR3 DNA is TGTTCCAGCAGAGAGACAGGCGATAGCAATCAGCCCCAGCATTTT. Translation gives CSSRETGDSNQPQHF.

On this clone itself: The sample has other DNA sequences that encode this CDR3 too. The chain combines TRBV18 with TRBJ1-2, with D possibly TRBD1 on 5 matching bases. Germline V gives CDR1 KGHSH, CDR2 LQKENI. With 3 bases removed from V and 6 bases from J, the gap between germline ends came to 8 bases. The CDR3 loop spans 12 amino acids. CDR3 region: CASSPTGDGYTF. CDR3 nucleotide sequence: TGTGCCAGCTCACCCACGGGGGATGGCTACACCTTC.

The chain carries TRBV19 and TRBJ2-3; 7 nucleotides line up with TRBD2. The CDR3 has 13 amino acids. Germline CDR1 LNHDA, CDR2 SQIVND (reference sequence). V was clipped by 8 bases and J by 2 bases; unmatched bases: 4. The CDR3 is CASGGGYTDTQYF. The DNA of the CDR3 is TGTGCCAGTGGGGGGGGGTACACAGATACGCAGTATTTT.

As concerns this clone: One junction end disagrees with the germline gene, perhaps due to a read error. CDR3 in amino acids: CSSSFLNYGYTF. In DNA, the CDR3 is TGTTCCAGCAGCTTTCTGAACTATGGCTACACCTTC. This rearrangement joins TRBV7-9 to TRBJ1-2; D uncertain. The CDR3 runs 12 residues. Per germline, CDR1 SEHNR and CDR2 FQNEAQ (reference sequence). Full variable domain (missing parts from reference TRBV7-9 and TRBJ1-2): DTGVSQNPRHKITKRGQNVTFRCDPISEHNRLYWYRQTLGQGPEFLTYFQNEAQLEKSRLLSDRFSAERPKGSFSTLEIQRTEQGDSAMYLCSSSFLNYGYTFGSGTRLTVV.

The rearrangement uses TRBV10-3 and TRBJ1-5; D unresolved. This CDR3 region has 12 residues. From germline, CDR1 is ENHRY and CDR2 SYGVKD. V was pared by 4 bases and J by 5 bases, with 6 bases between. CDR3 loop: CAISGQDQPQHF. CDR3 coding DNA: TGTGCCATCAGTGGGCAGGATCAGCCCCAGCATTTT.

A few counts support this clone. CDR3 in DNA: TGTGCCAGCAGCCAAGTTAAGTCGCGGACTGAAGCTTTCTTT. Translation gives CASSQVKSRTEAFF. The rearrangement links TRBV4-2 to TRBJ1-1; D gene uncertain. Germline CDR1 is LGHNA and CDR2 is YNFKEQ. V lost 1 base and J 5 bases, leaving 11 bases between the germline ends. The length of the CDR3 is 14 residues.

V is TRBV30 and J is TRBJ1-4, with TRBD1 matching 7 bases. V lost 8 bases, J lost 8 bases, and 11 bases stayed unmatched. The CDR3 is 13 amino acids. CDR1 is GTSNPN, CDR2 SVGIG, per germline (reference sequence). In DNA, the CDR3 is TGTGCCAGTACCGGGACAGAGGACGAAAAACTGTTTTTT. Amino acid sequence: CASTGTEDEKLFF.

The table lists this clone with a count of one. J is TRBJ1-5 and V is TRBV19; D remains ambiguous. The CDR3 length is 14 residues. The germline CDR1 and CDR2 sequences are LNHDA and SQIVND (reference sequence). Trimming cost V 3 bases and J 4 bases, with 10 bases left between them. The CDR3 coding sequence is TGTGCCAGTAGTATGGACGGACTTAATCAGCCCCAGCATTTT. Encoded protein: CASSMDGLNQPQHF.

The chain combines TRBV5-1 with TRBJ2-2; 7 bases line up with TRBD2. The CDR3 is 15 amino acids. V lost 2 bases and J lost 3; bases outside the gene matches: 4. Germline CDR1 is SGHRS and CDR2 is YFSETQ. The CDR3 DNA sequence: TGCGCCAGCAGCTTAAGCGGGACCTACACCGGGGAGCTGTTTTTT. Translating gives CASSLSGTYTGELFF. The variable domain in full, completed from reference TRBV5-1 and TRBJ2-2, reads KAGVTQTPRYLIKTRGQQVTLSCSPISGHRSVSWYQQTPGQGLQFLFEYFSETQRNKGNFPGRFSGRQFSNSRSEMNVSTLELGDSALYLCASSLSGTYTGELFFGEGSRLTVL.

This clone was recorded a few times. The chain has TRBV10-2 and TRBJ1-5, with D possibly TRBD1 on 5 matching bases. Germline V CDR1 and CDR2: WSHSY, SAAADI. The V end was cut by 8 bases, the J end by 3 bases, with 8 bases between. The length of the CDR3 is 12 residues. DNA of the CDR3: TGCGCCAGCGCGGACAACAATCAGCCCCAGCATTTT. It is translated as CASADNNQPQHF.

The chain combines TRBV7-9 with TRBJ2-7; 7 positions match TRBD2. J was trimmed by 0 bases and V by 1 base; bases with no gene match: 6. CDR3 length: 16 residues. CDR1 and CDR2 from the germline V gene are SEHNR and FQNEAQ (reference sequence). CDR3 region: CASSLDTGGLSYEQYF. The CDR3 DNA sequence: TGTGCCAGCAGCTTAGATACGGGGGGACTCTCCTACGAGCAGTACTTC.

This clone showed up just once. The genes are TRBV7-6 and TRBJ2-3; 9 bases line up with TRBD1. V lost 3 bases to trimming and J lost 2 bases; unmatched junction nucleotides: 9. In germline, CDR1 is SGHVS, CDR2 FNYEAQ. This CDR3 region has 17 residues. The CDR3 DNA follows: TGTGCCAGCAGCTTGGCCCCCGGGACAGGGTACACAGATACGCAGTATTTT. It yields the protein CASSLAPGTGYTDTQYF.

The rearrangement joins TRBV6-5 to TRBJ1-1, with TRBD1 as a possible D gene (6 bases). From germline, CDR1 is MNHEY and CDR2 SVGAGI. The CDR3 has 15 amino acids. The V end was cut by 2 bases, the J end by 10 bases, with 20 bases between. The CDR3 loop is CASSYGSGARNGAFF. The DNA for the CDR3 is TGTGCCAGCAGTTACGGGTCAGGGGCGAGGAACGGAGCTTTCTTT.

Only a few counts were recorded for this clone. V and J are TRBV4-1 and TRBJ1-3, with a possible D match to TRBD1 (6 bases). Trimming stripped 4 bases from V and 0 bases from J, with 7 bases between. CDR1 MGHRA and CDR2 YSYEKL come from the germline V gene. The CDR3 length is 14 residues. The CDR3: CASSRGGSGNTIYF. The CDR3 bases are TGCGCCAGCAGCCGAGGGGGCTCTGGAAACACCATATATTTT.

The chain couples TRBV13 to TRBJ1-2; D gene unclear. This CDR3 comprises 14 residues. CDR1 PRHDT and CDR2 FYEKMQ come from the germline V gene (reference sequence). V lost 2 bases to trimming and J lost 3 bases, with 10 bases between them. As DNA, the CDR3 is TGTGCCAGCAGCTTAAATAACAACCACTATGGCTACACCTTC. Protein: CASSLNNNHYGYTF.

In its sample, this clone was seen once. This sequence joins TRBV6-5 and TRBJ2-3; D is perhaps TRBD1 (5 bases). This CDR3 spans 13 amino acids. Per the germline V gene, CDR1 is MNHEY and CDR2 is SVGAGI. The V end lost 3 bases, the J end lost 10 bases, and 14 bases lay between the germline ends. CDR3: CASSYGQLGAQYF. As DNA, the CDR3 is TGTGCCAGCAGTTATGGCCAGCTAGGGGCGCAGTATTTT.

The CDR3: CASTVASGNTIYF. For the CDR3, the DNA is TGTGCCAGTACGGTCGCATCCGGAAACACCATATATTTT. The V gene is TRBV19, the J gene TRBJ1-3, with no clear D. Germline V CDR1 and CDR2: LNHDA, SQIVND (reference sequence). CDR3 size: 13 residues. The V end was cut by 7 bases, the J end by 4 bases, with 11 bases between.

The J gene is TRBJ2-2, the V gene TRBV7-7, with D unclear. This CDR3 is 14 amino acids long. V was clipped by 5 bases and J by 1 base, with 8 bases between them. Germline CDR1 reads SSHAT; CDR2 reads FNYEAQ (reference sequence). The DNA of the CDR3 is TGTGCCAGCAGCGCCCTCGGGAACACCGGGGAGCTGTTTTTT. It encodes CASSALGNTGELFF. The full variable domain, completed using reference TRBV7-7 and TRBJ2-2, is GAGVSQSPRYKVTKRGQDVTLRCDPISSHATLYWYQQALGQGPEFLTYFNYEAQPDKSGLPSDRFSAERPEGSISTLTIQRTEQRDSAMYRCASSALGNTGELFFGEGSRLTVL.

The chain recombines TRBV4-1 with TRBJ1-6, with D hard to call. The CDR3 contains 15 residues. V lost 1 base, J lost 9 bases, and 13 bases lay in between. Germline CDR1 and CDR2: MGHRA and YSYEKL. As DNA, the CDR3 is TGCGCCAGCAGCCAAGGCGGGGTGGGTTCTTCACCCCTCCACTTT. The encoded protein is CASSQGGVGSSPLHF.

This clone appeared once. DNA of the CDR3: TGCGCCAGCAGCTTGGCCGGGACAGGGAACCTAGGCTACACCTTC. The encoded protein is CASSLAGTGNLGYTF. The chain joins TRBV5-1 to TRBJ1-2, with 9 bases aligning to TRBD1. The length of the CDR3 is 15 residues. Germline CDR1 is SGHRS and CDR2 is YFSETQ. The ends lost 0 bases at V and 8 bases at J; junction bases unmatched: 8.

The gene calls are TRBV5-1 and TRBJ2-5; D is possibly TRBD1 (6 bases). This CDR3 has 15 residues. V was shortened by 4 bases and J by 4 bases, with 17 bases between the two germline ends. Germline CDR1 is SGHRS and CDR2 is YFSETQ. CDR3 sequence: CASSPRVGGRETQYF. CDR3 nucleotide sequence: TGCGCCAGCAGCCCTCGCGTTGGGGGCAGAGAGACCCAGTACTTC.

The gene calls are TRBV5-6 and TRBJ1-4; TRBD1 agrees at 12 bases. Germline lookup yields CDR1 SGHDT and CDR2 YYEEEE. The CDR3 runs to 18 residues. V lost 0 bases, J lost 7 bases, and 10 bases stayed unmatched. The CDR3 region has the DNA TGTGCCAGCAGCTTGGACCGGGACAGGGGGCGCGTGGGTGAAAAACTGTTTTTT. It yields the protein CASSLDRDRGRVGEKLFF.

The chain employs TRBV5-4 and TRBJ1-1; the match to TRBD1 covers 8 bases. CDR1 and CDR2 from the germline V gene are SGHNT and YYREEE (reference sequence). The CDR3 length is 13 residues. V lost 6 bases, J lost 2 bases, and 3 bases stayed unmatched. This CDR3 reads CASISGGNTEAFF. For the CDR3, the DNA is TGTGCCAGCATATCAGGGGGCAACACTGAAGCTTTCTTT.

This clone was seen a few times. This chain uses TRBV7-9 with TRBJ1-1, with TRBD1 as a possible D gene (6 bases). Deletions cut 8 bases from V and 6 bases from J, with 22 bases between. Germline V gives CDR1 SEHNR, CDR2 FQNEAQ (reference sequence). CDR3 length equals 15 residues. As DNA, the CDR3 is TGTGCCAGCTCGAAAGGTGGGACACAAATCGCTGAAGCTTTCTTT. It is translated as CASSKGGTQIAEAFF.

V is TRBV5-5 and J is TRBJ1-2; TRBD1 is a possible D gene (5 bases). Germline V CDR1 and CDR2: SGHKS, YYEKEE (reference sequence). This CDR3 has 16 amino acids. Deletions cut 2 bases from V and 7 bases from J, with 21 bases between. The CDR3 protein is CASSFPLAGRSAGYTF. The CDR3 DNA reads TGTGCCAGCAGCTTCCCTCTTGCGGGGCGGTCGGCTGGCTACACCTTC.

The rearrangement links TRBV5-1 to TRBJ1-1, with 8 positions matching TRBD1. The V segment lost 0 bases and the J segment 2 bases; nucleotides outside the gene matches: 3. Germline loops: CDR1 SGHRS, CDR2 YFSETQ. The CDR3 length is 15 residues. The chain's CDR3 is CASSLVGQVNTEAFF. For the CDR3, the DNA is TGCGCCAGCAGCTTGGTGGGACAGGTAAACACTGAAGCTTTCTTT.

The V gene is TRBV2, the J gene TRBJ2-2; 8 bases map to TRBD1. CDR1 and CDR2 from the germline V gene are SNHLY and FYNNEI. This CDR3 is built from 14 residues. The V gene end was trimmed by 4 bases and the J gene end by 8 bases; junction bases not matched to a gene: 6. In DNA, the CDR3 is TGTGCCAGCAGTGGGGACAGGTCGGGGGGGGAGCTGTTTTTT. It yields the protein CASSGDRSGGELFF.